Listed below are T cell receptor beta chains from one sample, sequenced in a study of cytomegalovirus exposure and HLA in healthy donors. TCRdb keeps only in-frame clones here, not all; method: immunoSEQ multiplex PCR. This sample has some 200,000 clones, with around 62% found just once. The sequenced material came from PBMCs. The receptors originated from a man aged 40-49 years in good health and CMV-seronegative. Each CDR3 is given with its conserved first and last residue. Size is omitted from some rows. Given values are once, few, many or a class for expanded clones.

j_call v_call clone_size cdr3_aa
TRBJ2-1 TRBV30 few CAWSGTSGRYNEQFF
TRBJ1-6 TRBV15 few CATSRAGTRNSPLHF
TRBJ2-6 TRBV19 NA CASSDGTTGANVLTF
TRBJ1-1 TRBV7-9 NA CASSSQGTDTEAFF
TRBJ2-3 TRBV29-1 few CSVGTSGLSTDTQYF
TRBJ2-5 TRBV6-1 NA CASRSGGGAETQYF
TRBJ2-7 TRBV7-2 NA CASSLEEAFPPYEQYF
TRBJ2-1 TRBV9 few CASSVAGGLRNEQFF
TRBJ2-7 TRBV2 few CASSSTSDSFDGYYEQYF
TRBJ2-7 TRBV7-9 NA CASSLAALYEQYF
TRBJ1-5 TRBV6-1 NA CASSEEPRGSNQPQHF
TRBJ2-7 TRBV6-6 NA CASSYEGQGYEQYF
TRBJ2-3 TRBV12-5 few CASGLGWRISTDTQYF
TRBJ1-4 TRBV5-6 few CASSLVGEGKLFF
TRBJ2-1 TRBV27 NA CASSSARVSYNEQFF
TRBJ2-3 TRBV2 NA CASSRDRPTTTDTQYF
TRBJ2-2 TRBV5-4 NA CASSPGSRTNTGELFF
TRBJ1-3 TRBV14 NA CASSPNSAGNTIYF
TRBJ2-7 TRBV7-2 few CAVGTGDGEQYF
NA TRBV7-2 once CASSLFWLGQGAINEQYF
TRBJ2-7 TRBV7-2 once CASSELLAGAKQYF
TRBJ2-3 TRBV7-2 few CASSASGHPRSTDTQYF
TRBJ2-6 TRBV4-3 NA CASSQDSSGANVLTF
TRBJ1-1 TRBV6-1 NA CASSGQGQGNTEAFF
TRBJ1-1 TRBV7-3 NA CASSLSVNTEAFF
TRBJ2-7 TRBV27 NA CASSPAGYEQYF
TRBJ2-7 TRBV10-3 NA CAISDRLAGIREQYF
TRBJ2-5 TRBV30 NA CASDREVKETQYF
TRBJ1-1 TRBV4-1 few CASSQGRVNTEAFF
TRBJ1-6 TRBV6-5 NA CASKWDIYSPLHF
TRBJ2-1 TRBV7-3 once CASSPRLAGGSEQFF
TRBJ2-3 TRBV6-1 few CASMQWTSIDTQYF
TRBJ2-7 TRBV6-4 NA CASSDSADRGSEQYF
TRBJ2-7 TRBV19 few CASSIKPWANYEQYF
NA TRBV7-9 NA CASSLSDYEQYF
TRBJ2-5 TRBV5-6 once CASSSFLGLAGGGGKTQYF
TRBJ1-3 TRBV25-1 NA CASSARPVNTIYF
TRBJ1-5 TRBV6-1 few CASSGQGYSNQPQHF